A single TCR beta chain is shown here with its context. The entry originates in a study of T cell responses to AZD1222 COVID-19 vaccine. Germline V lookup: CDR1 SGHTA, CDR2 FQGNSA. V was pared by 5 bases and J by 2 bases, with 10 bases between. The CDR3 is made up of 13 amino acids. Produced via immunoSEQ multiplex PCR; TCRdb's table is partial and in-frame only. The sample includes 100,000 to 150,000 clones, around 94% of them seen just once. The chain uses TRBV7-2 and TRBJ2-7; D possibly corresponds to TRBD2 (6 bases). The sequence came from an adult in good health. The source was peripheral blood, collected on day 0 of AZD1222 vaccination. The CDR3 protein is CASSREWPYEQYF. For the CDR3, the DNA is TGTGCCAGCAGCCGGGAGTGGCCCTACGAGCAGTACTTC.